The 20 T cell receptor beta chains reported below all come from one sample, sequenced in a study of beta chain features in type 1 diabetes. For these receptors, no antigen is known. cDNA synthesis used the whole RNA isolate, giving expressed TCRB sequences. The assay was immunoSEQ multiplex PCR, and TCRdb's table has in-frame clones only and misses some. The sample yields some 350,000 clones, over 8.5% seen once. Overall study findings and caveats: Significant though moderate, a shortening of TCRB CDR3s appeared in all four CD4+ subsets of Type 1 diabetes patients.

The sample taken for sequencing was central memory CD4+ T cells from blood. The receptor set was obtained from a man aged 30 to 45 with type 1 diabetes.

This clone was counted between two and nine times. The J gene is TRBJ2-4, the V gene TRBV7-9, with D possibly TRBD1 on 5 matching bases. Germline CDR1 SEHNR, CDR2 FQNEAQ (reference sequence). Trimming removed 3 bases from V and 2 bases from J, with 11 bases in between. This CDR3 region has 15 residues. CDR3 nucleotides: TGTGCCAGCAGCTTTTTTAGACAGCCCAAAAACATTCAGTACTTC. Its protein product is CASSFFRQPKNIQYF. Complete variable domain (other parts from reference TRBV7-9 and TRBJ2-4): DTGVSQNPRHKITKRGQNVTFRCDPISEHNRLYWYRQTLGQGPEFLTYFQNEAQLEKSRLLSDRFSAERPKGSFSTLEIQRTEQGDSAMYLCASSFFRQPKNIQYFGAGTRLSVL.

The chain has TRBV19 and TRBJ2-3; no clear D. CDR3 length equals 15 residues. Germline lookup yields CDR1 LNHDA and CDR2 SQIVND (reference sequence). The V gene lost 4 bases and the J gene lost 5 bases, with 16 bases spanning the gap. The DNA of the CDR3 is TGTGCCAGTAGTAGGGTCGGAAGGGTGGAAGATACGCAGTATTTT. Its protein product is CASSRVGRVEDTQYF.

This clone has more than one count but fewer than ten. V usage is TRBV18 and J usage is TRBJ2-1, with 8 bases fitting TRBD1. The CDR3 length is 15 residues. Germline V CDR1 and CDR2: KGHSH, LQKENI. The V and J ends lost 0 bases and 6 bases, in that order; junction bases with no gene match: 4. The CDR3 is CASSPPGQVTNEQFF. The CDR3 nucleotides read TGTGCCAGCTCACCACCGGGACAGGTTACCAATGAGCAGTTCTTC.

This clone showed up just a few times. This chain joins TRBV7-2 and TRBJ2-2; D is possibly TRBD1 (6 bases). V was shortened by 4 bases and J by 4 bases, with 10 bases between the two germline ends. There are 14 residues in the CDR3. CDR1 SGHTA and CDR2 FQGNSA come from the germline V gene. As DNA, the CDR3 is TGTGCCAGCAGCTACGACAGGTTCACCGGGGAGCTGTTTTTT. This encodes CASSYDRFTGELFF.

This clone came up a few times. The rearrangement joins TRBV29-1 to TRBJ2-2; 8 bases are shared with TRBD1. V trimming: 7 bases; J trimming: 6 bases; junction bases outside the gene matches: 7. This CDR3 has 13 residues. Germline loops: CDR1 SQVTM, CDR2 ANQGSEA. The CDR3 region is CSGTGQGAGELFF. The DNA for the CDR3 is TGCAGCGGGACCGGACAGGGAGCCGGGGAGCTGTTTTTT.

This clone was counted at least ten times. V is TRBV5-4 and J is TRBJ1-4, with D possibly matching TRBD1 (5 bases). Germline assignment: CDR1 SGHNT and CDR2 YYREEE (reference sequence). V was pared by 0 bases and J by 8 bases, with 11 bases between. The CDR3 length is 14 residues. The CDR3 sequence is CASSLAQGGEKLFF. CDR3 bases: TGTGCCAGCAGCTTGGCCCAGGGTGGAGAAAAACTGTTTTTT.

The table lists this clone with a few counts. CDR3 sequence: CASSLPRTGGSYEQYF. The CDR3 bases are TGTGCCAGCAGCTTACCGAGGACAGGCGGGTCCTACGAGCAGTACTTC. The chain carries TRBV7-9 and TRBJ2-7; TRBD1 agrees at 7 bases. Trimming took 2 bases from V and 1 from J; bases not matched to a gene: 8. CDR3 length equals 16 residues. Germline CDR1 and CDR2: SEHNR and FQNEAQ (reference sequence).

Worth noting for this clone: A much larger clone lies one base from this, so it may be a read error. The chain uses TRBV16 and TRBJ2-2; TRBD1 matches 7 bases. V shed 4 bases, J shed 1 base, and the junction held 3 bases outside the gene matches. Looked up from germline, CDR1 is KGHSY and CDR2 is FQNENV. The CDR3 runs to 15 residues. DNA for the CDR3: TGTGCCAGCAGCCCCGGGACAGTGAACACCGGGGAGCTGTTTTTT. It yields the protein CASSPGTVNTGELFF. Full variable domain (remainder filled in from reference TRBV16 and TRBJ2-2): GEEVAQTPKHLVRGEGQKAKLYCAPIKGHSYVFWYQQVLKNEFKFLISFQNENVFDETGMPKERFSAKCLPNSPCSLEIQATKLEDSAVYFCASSPGTVNTGELFFGEGSRLTVL.

The chain couples TRBV5-1 to TRBJ2-5; 10 bases are shared with TRBD2. Germline-derived CDR1 and CDR2 are SGHRS and YFSETQ. The CDR3 covers 15 residues. V was pared by 4 bases and J by 5 bases, with 8 bases of the junction left unmatched. CDR3 region: CASSQLSGRRETQYF. CDR3 coding DNA: TGCGCCAGCAGCCAGCTTAGCGGGAGGAGGGAGACCCAGTACTTC.

This clone was seen more than once but under ten times. V is TRBV4-3 and J is TRBJ2-2, with 9 bases matching TRBD2. With V trimmed by 0 bases and J by 1 base, 9 bases remained unmatched. Germline values: CDR1 LGHNA, CDR2 YSLEER. The CDR3 runs to 19 residues. This CDR3 reads CASSQDLASGKLNTGELFF. CDR3 nucleotide sequence: TGCGCCAGCAGCCAAGATTTGGCTAGCGGGAAGCTGAACACCGGGGAGCTGTTTTTT.

The CDR3 sequence: CASSLGENYNEQFF. The CDR3 bases are TGTGCCAGCAGCTTAGGAGAAAACTACAATGAGCAGTTCTTC. This chain uses TRBV7-2 with TRBJ2-1; D ambiguous. CDR1 and CDR2 from the germline V gene are SGHTA and FQGNSA. CDR3 length equals 14 residues. V lost 1 base to trimming and J lost 3 bases, with 7 bases between them.

This clone was counted a few times. This rearrangement joins TRBV5-1 to TRBJ1-5, with D hard to call. V lost 2 bases and J 5 bases, leaving 8 bases between the germline ends. The CDR3 sequence is 13 residues long. Germline CDR1 reads SGHRS; CDR2 reads YFSETQ. CDR3 loop: CASSFGNDQPQHF. The CDR3 region has the DNA TGCGCCAGCAGCTTCGGGAATGATCAGCCCCAGCATTTT.

Regarding this clone: The same CDR3 arises from other DNA sequences in this sample as well. The chain carries TRBV20-1 and TRBJ1-1; D is perhaps TRBD1 (5 bases). This CDR3 has 11 residues. Germline V gene lookup returns CDR1 DFQATT and CDR2 SNEGSKA (reference sequence). Deletions cut 6 bases from V and 3 bases from J, with 8 bases between. The CDR3 sequence: CSAAGDTEAFF. The CDR3 DNA sequence: TGCAGTGCGGCGGGGGACACTGAAGCTTTCTTT.

This clone appeared a few times. J is TRBJ2-5 and V is TRBV4-1, with D unresolved. This CDR3 is 13 amino acids long. V was trimmed by 5 bases and J by 1 base, leaving 8 bases between them. Germline V gives CDR1 MGHRA, CDR2 YSYEKL. CDR3 sequence: CASSDGPQETQYF. The CDR3 DNA sequence: TGCGCCAGCAGCGACGGGCCCCAAGAGACCCAGTACTTC.

The DNA of the CDR3 is TGTGCCAGCAGCCCGACAGGGGAGCACTATGGCTACACCTTC. Amino acid sequence: CASSPTGEHYGYTF. The chain recombines TRBV5-6 with TRBJ1-2; 8 nucleotides align to TRBD1. The germline V gene encodes CDR1 SGHDT and CDR2 YYEEEE. The CDR3 contains 14 residues. Trimming at V came to 4 bases and at J to 3 bases, leaving 5 bases not matched to a gene. Complete variable domain (other parts from reference TRBV5-6 and TRBJ1-2): DAGVTQSPTHLIKTRGQQVTLRCSPKSGHDTVSWYQQALGQGPQFIFQYYEEEERQRGNFPDRFSGHQFPNYSSELNVNALLLGDSALYLCASSPTGEHYGYTFGSGTRLTVV.

This chain links TRBV5-1 with TRBJ2-1; 9 positions match TRBD2. Germline V lookup: CDR1 SGHRS, CDR2 YFSETQ. The trim removed 1 base at V and 4 bases at J, leaving 6 bases unmatched. The CDR3 covers 16 residues. CDR3 in amino acids: CASSLRASGVYNEQFF. The CDR3 DNA is TGCGCCAGCAGCTTGCGGGCTAGCGGGGTTTACAATGAGCAGTTCTTC.

The chain recombines TRBV7-2 with TRBJ2-7; either TRBD1 or TRBD2 may fit D (5 bases each). This CDR3 is built from 15 residues. Germline V CDR1 and CDR2: SGHTA, FQGNSA. V lost 5 bases to trimming and J lost 1 base, with 15 bases between them. The CDR3 DNA sequence: TGTGCCAGCAGCCTCCCCGGGACCCGATCCTACGAGCAGTACTTC. Its translation is CASSLPGTRSYEQYF. The full variable domain, completed using reference TRBV7-2 and TRBJ2-7, is GAGVSQSPSNKVTEKGKDVELRCDPISGHTALYWYRQSLGQGLEFLIYFQGNSAPDKSGLPSDRFSAERTGGSVSTLTIQRTQQEDSAVYLCASSLPGTRSYEQYFGPGTRLTVT.

In its sample, this clone was seen a few times. Different DNA sequences within this sample yield the same CDR3. This rearrangement joins TRBV7-2 to TRBJ2-1; 11 bases align to TRBD2. The CDR3 is made up of 16 amino acids. The junction had 4 bases not matched to a gene; V was cut back by 3 bases and J by 3 bases. In germline, CDR1 is SGHTA, CDR2 FQGNSA. The CDR3 sequence: CASSLGLAGGYNEQFF. DNA for the CDR3: TGTGCCAGCAGCTTGGGCCTAGCGGGAGGCTACAATGAGCAGTTCTTC.

This clone was found a few times. This chain links TRBV28 with TRBJ2-7; a possible D gene is TRBD1 (5 bases). This CDR3 contains 16 residues. V lost 6 bases to trimming and J lost 1 base, with 19 bases between them. CDR1 and CDR2 (germline): MDHEN, SYDVKM. The CDR3 bases are TGTGCCAGCAGGACCCAGGGCAGGGCAAGATCCTACGAGCAGTACTTC. It is translated as CASRTQGRARSYEQYF. The full variable domain, completed using reference TRBV28 and TRBJ2-7, is DVKVTQSSRYLVKRTGEKVFLECVQDMDHENMFWYRQDPGLGLRLIYFSYDVKMKEKGDIPEGYSVSREKKERFSLILESASTNQTSMYLCASRTQGRARSYEQYFGPGTRLTVT.

The chain is built from TRBV27 and TRBJ2-1; 7 nucleotides align to TRBD1. V shed 4 bases, J shed 3 bases, and the junction held 9 bases outside the gene matches. From germline, CDR1 is MNHEY and CDR2 SMNVEV (reference sequence). This CDR3 is 16 amino acids long. The CDR3: CASSSRQGRYYNEQFF. The DNA for the CDR3 is TGTGCCAGCAGTTCGCGACAGGGACGATACTACAATGAGCAGTTCTTC.